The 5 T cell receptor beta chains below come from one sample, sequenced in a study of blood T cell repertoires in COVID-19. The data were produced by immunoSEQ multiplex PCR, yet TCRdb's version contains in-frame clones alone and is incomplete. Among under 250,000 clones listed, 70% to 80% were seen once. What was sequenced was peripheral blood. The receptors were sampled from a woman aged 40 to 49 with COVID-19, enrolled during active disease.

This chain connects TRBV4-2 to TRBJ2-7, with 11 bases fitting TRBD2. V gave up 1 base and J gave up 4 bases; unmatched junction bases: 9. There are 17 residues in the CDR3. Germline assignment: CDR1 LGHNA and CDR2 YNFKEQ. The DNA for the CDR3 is TGTGCCAGCAGCCAAGGGTCCGGGACTAGCGGCTCTTACGAGCAGTACTTC. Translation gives CASSQGSGTSGSYEQYF.

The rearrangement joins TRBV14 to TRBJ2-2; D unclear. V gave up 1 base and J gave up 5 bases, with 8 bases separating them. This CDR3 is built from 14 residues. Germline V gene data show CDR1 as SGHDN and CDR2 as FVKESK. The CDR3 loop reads CASSQGHTTGELFF. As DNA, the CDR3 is TGTGCCAGCAGCCAAGGTCACACAACCGGGGAGCTGTTTTTT. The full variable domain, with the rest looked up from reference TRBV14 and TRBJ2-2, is EAGVTQFPSHSVIEKGQTVTLRCDPISGHDNLYWYRRVMGKEIKFLLHFVKESKQDESGMPNNRFLAERTGGTYSTLKVQPAELEDSGVYFCASSQGHTTGELFFGEGSRLTVL.

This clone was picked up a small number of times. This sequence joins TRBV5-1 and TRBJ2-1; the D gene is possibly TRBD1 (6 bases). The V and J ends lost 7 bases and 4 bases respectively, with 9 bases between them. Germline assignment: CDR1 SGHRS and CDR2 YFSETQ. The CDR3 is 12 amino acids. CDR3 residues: CASGQKYNEQFF. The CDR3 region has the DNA TGCGCCAGCGGACAGAAATACAATGAGCAGTTCTTC.

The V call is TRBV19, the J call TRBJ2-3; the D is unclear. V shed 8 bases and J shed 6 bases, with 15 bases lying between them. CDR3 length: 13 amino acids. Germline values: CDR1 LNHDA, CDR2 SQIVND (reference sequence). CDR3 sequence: CASRKENSDTQYF. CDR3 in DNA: TGTGCCAGTCGTAAAGAGAACTCGGATACGCAGTATTTT.

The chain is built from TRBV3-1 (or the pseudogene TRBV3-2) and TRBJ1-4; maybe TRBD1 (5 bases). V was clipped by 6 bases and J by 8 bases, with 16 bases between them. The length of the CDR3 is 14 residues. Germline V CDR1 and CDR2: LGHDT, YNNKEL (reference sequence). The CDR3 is CASSLSTGGEKLFF. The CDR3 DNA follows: TGTGCCAGCAGTTTATCCACGGGGGGGGAAAAACTGTTTTTT.